This T cell receptor beta chain was captured by sequencing in a study of cytomegalovirus exposure and HLA in healthy donors. The wider study: Membership in the Caucasian-associated ancestry cluster was found for around 85% of approximately 380 genotyped donors.

On this clone itself: Antigen unknown.

Both 60 Vbeta primers and 13 Jbeta primers went into the PCR. In the original analysis: About 11 million of tens of millions of unique TCR beta chains were shared, per a later count. Profiled with immunoSEQ multiplex PCR; TCRdb holds only in-frame clones, not every one. D and trimming come from the DNA, and the V and J calls and clone size come from that table. The sample's table shows 200,000 to 250,000 clones. Trimming took off 5 bases at V and 6 bases at J, with 9 bases between the two ends. CDR1 and CDR2 from the germline V gene are SGDLS and YYNGEE. The CDR3 is made up of 13 amino acids. Study-wide points: A later analysis revealed that TCR association rates differed between HLA loci, peaking at DRB1 and bottoming out at HLA-C. Further analysis, carried out later, found HLA-associated TCR beta chains more clonally expanded than equally common other chains.

J is TRBJ1-6 and V is TRBV9; D not resolved. The sample consisted of PBMCs. The receptor was derived from a girl aged 2 to 9 in good health and CMV-seropositive. The CDR3 region is CASSLRGNSPLHF. As DNA, the CDR3 is TGTGCCAGCAGTCTCCGGGGTAATTCACCCCTCCACTTT.